The entry below describes one T cell receptor (beta chain). This clonotype was recorded at least ten times. This receptor's antigen is unknown. No qualities accompany the bases; no much larger clone lies one base away. This entry belongs to a study of CD8+CD57+ T cells in acquired aplastic anemia (dated by TCRdb to the late 2010s). Turning to the overall study: DNA extracted from sorted CD4+ and CD8+ cells had a mean of roughly 3 ug, with a range of roughly 0.19 to 27.4 ug. CD8+CD57+ expansion was defined as frequency above the mean frequency observed in healthy subjects. Summary of the overall study and its limitations: Patients and healthy controls showed no significant difference in CD8+ Simpson's diversity (P=0.060). Around 31 CD8+ CDR3 sequences were shared between patients and controls but appeared highly expressed in patients and within their immunodominant clones.

TCR beta VDJ combination and CDR3 sequence profiling used genomic DNA as the template. An Illumina HiSeq 2000 was the platform used for TCR repertoire sequencing. The source study handled its data this way. TRBV/TRBJ rearrangement plots, CDR3 size and DJ length profiles, and Simpson's diversity index were used to assess repertoires. The immunodominant clone was defined as the most abundant DNA sequence in deep sequencing data. CDR3 amino acid sequences were checked for sharing across subjects and were also compared against the VDJdb database and published repertoires. TCRdb ran its own pipeline on the public reads, namely fastp trimming at Q25 and MiXCR clone calling, and kept in-frame beta chains. All rows with the same CDR3 protein become a single entry with the most common DNA and genes. These V and J calls are TCRdb output, not the study's own analysis. The sample includes under 500,000 distinct CDR3 sequences, with about a third observed a single time. In total, the top ten clones hold nearly 0.85% of the sample.

Flow cytometry had shown CD8+CD57+ cell expansion in the patients selected for sequencing. Every patient had a diagnosis of severe acquired aplastic anemia based on International Study of Aplastic Anemia and Agranulocytosis and Camitta criteria. Patients had received no therapy at the time of blood sampling. In the study, sorted CD4+ and CD8+ blood T cells from patients with severe aplastic anemia and from healthy subjects underwent deep sequencing of TCR repertoires. In the USA, patient enrollment took place under clinicaltrials.gov protocols 00001620, 01623167, 00001397, 00071045, 00081523 and 00961064. Ficoll-Paque density gradient centrifugation was used to isolate peripheral blood mononuclear cells. CD4+ and CD8+ T cells were sorted by FACS or magnetic beads before DNA extraction. The germline V gene encodes CDR1 LNHDA and CDR2 SQIVND (reference sequence). Its CDR3 holds 18 amino acids, cysteine through phenylalanine. Just the 54-base CDR3 DNA is kept, in frame starting at base 1. Clipping removes 3 bases from V and 4 bases from J, with 10 as the unmatched junction base count.

Source material: sorted CD4+, CD8+, or CD8+CD57+ T cells (not recorded which) from PBMCs. The chain was built from TRBV19 and TRBJ1-6, with 9 central nucleotides matching TRBD1. The sequence was collected from a human donor with aplastic anemia. Read as DNA, the sequence is TGTGCCAGTAGTATCTTCGGACAGGGGATTGGGTATAATTCACCCCTCCACTTT. It translates as CASSIFGQGIGYNSPLHF.